The source of this T cell receptor (beta chain) is a study of blood T cell repertoires in COVID-19. Across the whole study: Sources were T cells, B-cell-depleted T cells, or PBMCs; the material itself was cDNA or gDNA.

The CDR3 is made up of 14 amino acids. Germline V gene lookup returns CDR1 SEHNR and CDR2 FQNEAQ (reference sequence). Trimming cost V 3 bases and J 1 base, with 9 bases left between them. Ages ranged from about 18 to 90 years, with residence in 24 US areas. Recovered Cohort 3 donors showed two negative PCRs, clearance, or symptom resolution. In the source study's methods: Nucleated cell number was recorded as an estimate derived from reference gene primer amplification. The assay was immunoSEQ multiplex PCR, and TCRdb's table has in-frame clones only and misses some. That table is the source of V, J and clone size, and D and trimming were worked out from the DNA. The data contain roughly 190,000 clones, about four fifths of them seen just once; the ten biggest clones take up roughly 3.2%.

The specimen sequenced was PBMCs or T cells enriched from blood (not recorded which). The TCR comes from a woman aged 25 to 39 who had recovered from COVID-19. V gene TRBV7-9 combines with J gene TRBJ1-1; unclear D gene. The CDR3 bases are TGTGCCAGCAGCTTGGTCAGCGCGAACACTGAAGCTTTCTTT. As protein: CASSLVSANTEAFF.